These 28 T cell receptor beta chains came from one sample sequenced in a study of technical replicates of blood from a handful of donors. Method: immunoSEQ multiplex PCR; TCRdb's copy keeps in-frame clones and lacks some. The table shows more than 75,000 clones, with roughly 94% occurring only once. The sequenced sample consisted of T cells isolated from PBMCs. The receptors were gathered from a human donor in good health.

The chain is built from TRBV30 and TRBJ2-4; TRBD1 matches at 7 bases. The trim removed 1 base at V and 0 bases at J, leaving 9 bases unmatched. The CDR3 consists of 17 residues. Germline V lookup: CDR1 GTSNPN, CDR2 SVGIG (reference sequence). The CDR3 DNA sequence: TGTGCCTGGAGTGAGACCTGGGACAGCATAGCCAAAAACATTCAGTACTTC. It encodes CAWSETWDSIAKNIQYF.

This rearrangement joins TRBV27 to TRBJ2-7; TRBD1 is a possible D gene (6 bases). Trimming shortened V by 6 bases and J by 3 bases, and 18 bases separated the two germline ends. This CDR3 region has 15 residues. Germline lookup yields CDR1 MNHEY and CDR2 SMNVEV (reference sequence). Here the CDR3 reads CASSRTAVLYYEQYF. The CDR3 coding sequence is TGTGCCAGCAGCCGGACAGCCGTGCTTTACTACGAGCAGTACTTC.

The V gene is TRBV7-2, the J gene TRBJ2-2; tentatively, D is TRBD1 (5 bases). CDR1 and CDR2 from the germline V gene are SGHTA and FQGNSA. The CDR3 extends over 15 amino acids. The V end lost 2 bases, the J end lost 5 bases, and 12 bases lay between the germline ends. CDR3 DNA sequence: TGTGCCAGCAGCTTACGGCAGGGTGGGACCGGGGAGCTGTTTTTT. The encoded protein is CASSLRQGGTGELFF. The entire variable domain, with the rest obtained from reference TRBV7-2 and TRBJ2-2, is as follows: GAGVSQSPSNKVTEKGKDVELRCDPISGHTALYWYRQSLGQGLEFLIYFQGNSAPDKSGLPSDRFSAERTGGSVSTLTIQRTQQEDSAVYLCASSLRQGGTGELFFGEGSRLTVL.

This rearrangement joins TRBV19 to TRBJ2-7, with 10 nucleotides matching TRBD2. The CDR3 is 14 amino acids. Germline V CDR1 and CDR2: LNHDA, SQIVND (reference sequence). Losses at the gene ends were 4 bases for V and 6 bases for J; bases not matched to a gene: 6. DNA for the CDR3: TGTGCCAGTAGTACAGCGGGGGGGGCTCTCGAGCAGTACTTC. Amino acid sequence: CASSTAGGALEQYF.

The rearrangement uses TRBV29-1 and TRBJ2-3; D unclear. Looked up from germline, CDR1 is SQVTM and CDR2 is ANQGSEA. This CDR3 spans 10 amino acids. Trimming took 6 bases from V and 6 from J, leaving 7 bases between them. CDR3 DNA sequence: TGCAGCGTCCCCCTCGATACGCAGTATTTT. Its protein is CSVPLDTQYF.

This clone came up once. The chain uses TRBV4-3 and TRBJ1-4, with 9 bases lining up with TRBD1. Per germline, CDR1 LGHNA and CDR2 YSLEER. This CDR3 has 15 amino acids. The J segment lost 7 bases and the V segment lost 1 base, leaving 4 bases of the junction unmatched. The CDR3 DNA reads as TGCGCCAGCAGCCAAGGGACAGGGGCTGGTGAAAAACTGTTTTTT. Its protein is CASSQGTGAGEKLFF.

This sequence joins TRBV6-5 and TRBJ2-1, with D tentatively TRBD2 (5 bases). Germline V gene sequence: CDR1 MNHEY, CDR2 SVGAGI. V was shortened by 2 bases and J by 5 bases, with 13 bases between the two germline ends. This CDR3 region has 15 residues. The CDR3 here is CASSYRGIPDNEQFF. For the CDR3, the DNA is TGTGCCAGCAGTTACCGGGGTATACCTGACAATGAGCAGTTCTTC.

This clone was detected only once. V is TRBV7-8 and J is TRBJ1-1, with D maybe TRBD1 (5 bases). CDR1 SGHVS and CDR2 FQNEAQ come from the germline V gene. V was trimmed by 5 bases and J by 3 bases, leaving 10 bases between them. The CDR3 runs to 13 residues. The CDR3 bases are TGTGCCAGCAGCACCACGGGGGACACTGAAGCTTTCTTT. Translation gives CASSTTGDTEAFF.

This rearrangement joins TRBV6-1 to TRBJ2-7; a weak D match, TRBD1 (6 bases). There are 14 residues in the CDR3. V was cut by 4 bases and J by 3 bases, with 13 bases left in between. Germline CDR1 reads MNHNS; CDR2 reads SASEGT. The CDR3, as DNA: TGTGCCAGCAGTGGAACAGGGCCAAGCTACGAGCAGTACTTC. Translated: CASSGTGPSYEQYF.

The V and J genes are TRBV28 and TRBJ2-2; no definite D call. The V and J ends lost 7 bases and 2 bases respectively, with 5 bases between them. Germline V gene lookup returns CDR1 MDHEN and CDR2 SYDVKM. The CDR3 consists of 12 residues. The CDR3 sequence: CASTINTGELFF. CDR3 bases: TGTGCCAGCACAATCAACACCGGGGAGCTGTTTTTT.

The CDR3 reads CASRLSSGGSYEQYF. CDR3 bases: TGTGCCAGCAGGTTAAGCAGCGGAGGCTCCTACGAGCAGTACTTC. V and J are TRBV5-6 and TRBJ2-7, with D maybe TRBD2 (5 bases). The CDR3 totals 15 residues. Germline values: CDR1 SGHDT, CDR2 YYEEEE. V lost 5 bases, J lost 0 bases, and 15 bases lay in between. Full variable domain (rest looked up from reference TRBV5-6 and TRBJ2-7): DAGVTQSPTHLIKTRGQQVTLRCSPKSGHDTVSWYQQALGQGPQFIFQYYEEEERQRGNFPDRFSGHQFPNYSSELNVNALLLGDSALYLCASRLSSGGSYEQYFGPGTRLTVT.

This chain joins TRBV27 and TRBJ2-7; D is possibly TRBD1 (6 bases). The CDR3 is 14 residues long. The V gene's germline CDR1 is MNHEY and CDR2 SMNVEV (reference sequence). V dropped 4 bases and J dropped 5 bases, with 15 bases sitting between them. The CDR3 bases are TGTGCCAGCAGTTGGTCAGGGGCTGTAAACGAGCAGTACTTC. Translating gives CASSWSGAVNEQYF.

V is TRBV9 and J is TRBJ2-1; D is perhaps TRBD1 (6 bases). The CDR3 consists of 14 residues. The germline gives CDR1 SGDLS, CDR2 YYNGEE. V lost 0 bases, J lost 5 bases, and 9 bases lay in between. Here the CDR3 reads CASSVGGTHNEQFF. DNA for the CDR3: TGTGCCAGCAGCGTAGGAGGGACACACAATGAGCAGTTCTTC.

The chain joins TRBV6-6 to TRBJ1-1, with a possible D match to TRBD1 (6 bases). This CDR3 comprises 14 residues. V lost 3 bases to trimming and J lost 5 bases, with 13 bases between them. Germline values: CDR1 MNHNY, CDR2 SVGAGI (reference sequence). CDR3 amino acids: CASSYGGAETEAFF. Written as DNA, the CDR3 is TGTGCCAGCAGTTATGGGGGGGCTGAAACTGAAGCTTTCTTT.

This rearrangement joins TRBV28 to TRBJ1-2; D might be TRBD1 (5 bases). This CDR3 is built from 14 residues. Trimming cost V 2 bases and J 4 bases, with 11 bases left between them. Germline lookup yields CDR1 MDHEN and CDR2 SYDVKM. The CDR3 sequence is CASSLVTDSYGYTF. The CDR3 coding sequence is TGTGCCAGCAGTTTAGTGACAGACAGCTATGGCTACACCTTC.

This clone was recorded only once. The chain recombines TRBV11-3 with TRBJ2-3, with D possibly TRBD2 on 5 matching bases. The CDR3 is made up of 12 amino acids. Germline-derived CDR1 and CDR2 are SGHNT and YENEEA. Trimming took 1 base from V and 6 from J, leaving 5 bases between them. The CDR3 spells CASSLGEDTQYF. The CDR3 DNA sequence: TGTGCCAGCAGCTTAGGGGAGGATACGCAGTATTTT.

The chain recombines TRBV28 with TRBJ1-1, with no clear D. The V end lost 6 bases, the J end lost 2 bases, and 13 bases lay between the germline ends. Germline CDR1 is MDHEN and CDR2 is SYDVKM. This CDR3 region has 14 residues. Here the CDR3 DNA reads TGTGCCAGCAGCCCCGTTGGGAGTAACACTGAAGCTTTCTTT. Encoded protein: CASSPVGSNTEAFF.

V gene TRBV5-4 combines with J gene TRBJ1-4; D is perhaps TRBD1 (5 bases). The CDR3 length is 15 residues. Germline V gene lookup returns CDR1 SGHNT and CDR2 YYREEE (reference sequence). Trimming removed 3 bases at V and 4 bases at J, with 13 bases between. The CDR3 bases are TGTGCCAGCAGCTACAGGACGGAATATAATGAAAAACTGTTTTTT. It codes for CASSYRTEYNEKLFF.

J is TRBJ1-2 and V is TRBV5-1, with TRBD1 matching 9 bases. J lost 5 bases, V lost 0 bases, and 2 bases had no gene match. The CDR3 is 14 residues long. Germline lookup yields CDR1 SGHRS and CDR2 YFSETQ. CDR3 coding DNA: TGCGCCAGCAGCTTGGCCGGGACAGGGTATGGCTACACCTTC. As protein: CASSLAGTGYGYTF.

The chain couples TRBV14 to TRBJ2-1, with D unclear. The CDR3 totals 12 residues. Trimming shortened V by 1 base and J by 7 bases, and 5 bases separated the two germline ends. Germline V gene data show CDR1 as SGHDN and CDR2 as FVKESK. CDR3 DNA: TGTGCCAGCAGCCAAGGCGGTAATGAGCAGTTCTTC. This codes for CASSQGGNEQFF. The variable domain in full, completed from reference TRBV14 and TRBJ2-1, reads EAGVTQFPSHSVIEKGQTVTLRCDPISGHDNLYWYRRVMGKEIKFLLHFVKESKQDESGMPNNRFLAERTGGTYSTLKVQPAELEDSGVYFCASSQGGNEQFFGPGTRLTVL.

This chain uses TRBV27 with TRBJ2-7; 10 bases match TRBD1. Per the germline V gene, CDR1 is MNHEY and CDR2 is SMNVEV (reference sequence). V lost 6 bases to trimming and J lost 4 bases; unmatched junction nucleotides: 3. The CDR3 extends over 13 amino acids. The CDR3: CASSRDRGYEQYF. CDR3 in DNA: TGTGCCAGCAGCCGGGACAGGGGTTACGAGCAGTACTTC.

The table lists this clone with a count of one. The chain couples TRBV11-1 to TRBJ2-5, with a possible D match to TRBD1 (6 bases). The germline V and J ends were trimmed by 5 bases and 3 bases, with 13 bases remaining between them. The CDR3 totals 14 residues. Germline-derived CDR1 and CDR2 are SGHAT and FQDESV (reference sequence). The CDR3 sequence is CASSPITGKETQYF. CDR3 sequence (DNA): TGTGCCAGCAGCCCTATCACAGGGAAAGAGACCCAGTACTTC.

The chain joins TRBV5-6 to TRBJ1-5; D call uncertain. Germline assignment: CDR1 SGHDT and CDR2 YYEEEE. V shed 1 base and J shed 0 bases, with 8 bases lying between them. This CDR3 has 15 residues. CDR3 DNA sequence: TGTGCCAGCAGCTTGTTTGGAGATAGCAATCAGCCCCAGCATTTT. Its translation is CASSLFGDSNQPQHF.

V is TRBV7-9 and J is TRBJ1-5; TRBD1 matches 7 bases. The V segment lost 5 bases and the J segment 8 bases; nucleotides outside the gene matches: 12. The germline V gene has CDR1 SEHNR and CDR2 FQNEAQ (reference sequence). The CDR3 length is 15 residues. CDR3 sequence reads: CASSPGQASVKPQHF. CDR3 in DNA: TGTGCCAGCAGCCCAGGACAGGCGAGTGTGAAGCCCCAGCATTTT.

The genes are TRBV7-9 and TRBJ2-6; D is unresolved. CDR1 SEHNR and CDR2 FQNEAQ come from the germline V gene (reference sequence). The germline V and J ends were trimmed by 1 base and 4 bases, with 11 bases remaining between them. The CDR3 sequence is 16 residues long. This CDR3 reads CASSLVGGPGANVLTF. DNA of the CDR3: TGTGCCAGCAGCTTAGTTGGTGGGCCCGGGGCCAACGTCCTGACTTTC.

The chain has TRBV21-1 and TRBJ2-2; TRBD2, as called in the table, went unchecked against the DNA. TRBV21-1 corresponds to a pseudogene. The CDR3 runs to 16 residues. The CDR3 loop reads CASSPMSPGGSGELFF. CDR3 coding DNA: TGTGCCAGCAGCCCGATGAGCCCGGGTGGGTCCGGGGAGCTGTTTTTT.

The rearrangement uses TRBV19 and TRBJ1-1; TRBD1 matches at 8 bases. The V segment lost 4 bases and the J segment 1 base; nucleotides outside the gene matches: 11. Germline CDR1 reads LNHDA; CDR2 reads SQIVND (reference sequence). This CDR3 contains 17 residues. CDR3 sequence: CASSRRQGLGPNTEAFF. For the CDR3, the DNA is TGTGCCAGTAGTAGACGACAGGGGCTAGGGCCGAACACTGAAGCTTTCTTT.

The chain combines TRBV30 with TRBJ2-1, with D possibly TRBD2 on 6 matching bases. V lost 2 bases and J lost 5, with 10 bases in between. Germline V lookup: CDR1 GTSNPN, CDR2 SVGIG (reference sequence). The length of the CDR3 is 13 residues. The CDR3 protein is CAWSYSGDNEQFF. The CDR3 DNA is TGTGCCTGGAGTTATAGCGGAGACAATGAGCAGTTCTTC.